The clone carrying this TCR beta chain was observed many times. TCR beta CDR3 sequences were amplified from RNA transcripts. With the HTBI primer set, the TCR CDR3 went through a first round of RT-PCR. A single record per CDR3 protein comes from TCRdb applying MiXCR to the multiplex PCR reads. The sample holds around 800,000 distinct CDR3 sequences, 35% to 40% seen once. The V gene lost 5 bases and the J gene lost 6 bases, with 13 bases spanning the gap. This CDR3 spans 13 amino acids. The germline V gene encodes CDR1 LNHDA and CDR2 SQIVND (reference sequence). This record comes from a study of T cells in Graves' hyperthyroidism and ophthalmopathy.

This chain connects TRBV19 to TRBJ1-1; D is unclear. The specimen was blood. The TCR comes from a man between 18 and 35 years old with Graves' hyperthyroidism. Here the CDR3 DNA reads TGTGCCAGTAGTTTCACAGCGGGATCTGAAGCTTTCTTT. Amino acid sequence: CASSFTAGSEAFF.